This TCR beta chain comes out of a study of blood T cell repertoires in COVID-19 (dated by TCRdb to the early 2020s). At the level of the whole study: The collaborator samples originated in the United States, Italy and Spain and spanned the acute and convalescent phases of COVID-19. The prospective study material was composed of cDNA or gDNA derived from T cells, B-cell-depleted T cells, or PBMCs. Subjects who had been exposed to COVID-19, were actively infected with it, or had recovered from it provided the deeply sampled blood TCRbeta repertoires that made up the dataset. The repertoires were released in a freely available public database meant as a resource for research on the immune response to SARS-CoV-2. The samples were drawn from the first 160 participants of the ongoing ImmuneRACE study and from under 1,500 subjects provided by 6 global collaborators. Nearly every sample came with metadata listing a de-identified subject ID, COVID-19 status, age in years and sex. Where available, HLA class I and class II types were taken from metadata supplied by the sample provider and were not determined by assay-based typing. The paper as a whole reports these results and caveats: The amount of clinical and demographic metadata varied by source and participant and was provided uncurated.

The immunoSEQ Assay, a bias-controlled multiplex PCR, was used to amplify TCRbeta CDR3 regions from genomic DNA. The original methods were these. The number of nucleated cells in each sample was estimated by amplification of reference gene primers within the assay. To quantify the absolute abundance of each unique TCRbeta CDR3 rearrangement, sequence reads were collapsed and filtered. For each sample, productive Simpson clonality was calculated as the square root of Simpson's diversity index across productive rearrangements. TCRdb took over this immuneACCESS table, retaining in-frame rearrangements with V and J assigned. Such tables are incomplete; in checked studies, under half of the missing clones stem from an unresolved V gene, and the remainder is unexplained. The DNA gave D and trimming, while V, J and clone size come from that table. A total of tens of thousands of clones appear in this sample, over 80% of them only once. The top ten constitute 30% to 35% of the sample.

Comments on this clone: Its antigen has not been determined. No per-base quality is available; no much larger clone lies one base away.

Each collaborating institution followed its own protocols to collect whole blood in K2EDTA tubes. For TCRbeta analysis, collaborators shipped samples as frozen whole blood, isolated PBMCs, or DNA extracted from either of those sample types. The CDR3 holds 16 amino acids from the cysteine to the phenylalanine. The DNA shown is the 48-base CDR3, in frame from base 1. V loses 2 bases, J loses 0 bases, and the germline ends lie 10 bases apart. CDR1 and CDR2, looked up from the germline V gene, are SGHAT and FQNNGV. This TCR came from a woman aged 80 or over with active or convalescent COVID-19. Recombination connected TRBV11-2 to TRBJ2-2; the D region possibly corresponds to TRBD2 (6 bases align). Sequenced input: peripheral blood. Read as DNA, the sequence is TGTGCCAGCAGCTTATTAGCGGTCCCGAACACCGGGGAGCTGTTTTTT. Translation gives CASSLLAVPNTGELFF.